The clone carrying this T cell receptor (beta chain) was detected ten times or more. As yet, its antigen is unknown. This specimen belongs to a study of neurological immune-mediated disorders. Study-level points and caveats: TCR-beta repertoires seemed private in all groups, with no expanded CDR3 amino acid sequences shared. HTLV-1-associated myelopathy had the most TCR clonal expansion, and multiple sclerosis had the least, less than healthy controls.

With 10-nucleotide random UMIs, 5'RACE was used to make the cDNA. TCRdb fed the 5' RACE reads into MiXCR, producing one record per CDR3 protein. The table has over 35,000 distinct CDR3 sequences, roughly 2.5% seen once; the top ten hold approximately 2.3%. The TCR originated in a man aged 50 or older with multiple sclerosis. Sequencing was done on a sample of PBMCs.

The CDR3 loop is CASRGGQANTEAFF. For the CDR3, the DNA is TGTGCCAGCAGGGGGGGACAGGCCAACACTGAAGCTTTCTTT. This chain joins TRBV28 and TRBJ1-1; 8 bases agree with TRBD1. Losses at the gene ends were 6 bases for V and 2 bases for J; bases not matched to a gene: 5. This CDR3 contains 14 residues. The germline gives CDR1 MDHEN, CDR2 SYDVKM.